Listed below are T cell receptor beta chains from one sample, sequenced in a study of patients and donors after allogeneic stem cell transplantation. In TCRdb, the RT-PCR reads were re-called with MiXCR into one record per CDR3 protein. The data show 920,000 or so distinct CDR3 sequences, about a sixth seen once. Source material: blood, either unsorted or a sorted T cell fraction (not recorded which). These receptor sequences come from a human donor who was either an allogeneic HSCT recipient or a stem cell or donor lymphocyte infusion donor (not recorded which). It is not recorded whose cells these are; they may come from a transplant donor. The CDR3 runs from the conserved cysteine through the conserved F or W. Fields, in order: CDR3 length, V gene, clone size, J gene, D gene, CDR3 DNA, CDR3 protein. D genes are given only for firm matches. Clone size is given for some rows only: seen once, a few or many times, or a class if the clone is expanded.

16,TRBV5-1,NA,TRBJ2-7,NA,TGCGCCAGCAGCAAGGACTGGTCGGTGGACTCCTACGAGCAGTACTTC,CASSKDWSVDSYEQYF
15,TRBV12-3/TRBV12-4,NA,TRBJ2-7,TRBD1,TGTGCCAGCAGTTTAGGGGACAGGGGGATGAGGGAGCAGTACTTC,CASSLGDRGMREQYF
14,TRBV5-1,NA,TRBJ2-3,NA,TGCGCCAGCAAGTCAGGGGAGGGCACAGATACGCAGTATTTT,CASKSGEGTDTQYF
16,TRBV24-1,many,TRBJ2-5,TRBD2,TGTGCCACCAGTGATTTGTTGGGGGGGAACCAAGAGACCCAGTACTTC,CATSDLLGGNQETQYF
17,TRBV12-3/TRBV12-4,many,TRBJ2-2,TRBD2,TGTGCCAGCAGCCCCGTCAGCGGGAGGGAAGGGACCGGGGAGCTGTTTTTT,CASSPVSGREGTGELFF
12,TRBV7-8,many,TRBJ2-1,NA,TGTGCCAGCAGCTTCTTTACTGATGAGCAGTTCTTC,CASSFFTDEQFF
18,TRBV5-1,few,TRBJ2-7,TRBD2,TGCGCCAGCAGCTTGATCCCTAGCGGGGGCCCTCCTACCTACGAGCAGTACTTC,CASSLIPSGGPPTYEQYF
13,TRBV4-3,many,TRBJ1-5,NA,TGCGCCAGCAGCCAAGAGATGACCCAGCCCCAGCATTTT,CASSQEMTQPQHF
12,TRBV18,NA,TRBJ2-5,NA,TGTGCCAGCTCACCGCAGCGAGAGACCCAGTACTTC,CASSPQRETQYF
12,TRBV24-1,few,TRBJ2-1,NA,TGTGCCACCAGTGACCCCAGAGGTGAGCAGTTCTTC,CATSDPRGEQFF
14,TRBV30,few,TRBJ1-1,NA,TGTGCCTGGAGTGAGCTCGGGGGGTACACTGAAGCTTTCTTT,CAWSELGGYTEAFF
16,TRBV20-1,few,TRBJ2-6,NA,TGCAGTGCTACCCCTTTAGGGACCTCTGGGGCCAACGTCCTGACTTTC,CSATPLGTSGANVLTF
13,TRBV3-1,few,TRBJ1-2,NA,TGTGCCAGCAGCCAAGTTGGAGGATATGGCTACACCTTC,CASSQVGGYGYTF
16,TRBV6-1,NA,TRBJ2-3,NA,TGTGCCAGCAAAGAATTTGTGGGATCGGGCACAGATACGCAGTATTTT,CASKEFVGSGTDTQYF
17,TRBV6-5,once,TRBJ2-3,TRBD2,TGTGCCAGCAGTTGGGGAGGGACTAGCGGGAGGGGAGATACGCAGTATTTT,CASSWGGTSGRGDTQYF
12,TRBV7-2,NA,TRBJ2-3,NA,TGTGCCAGCAGTTTCGGGGAGTATACGCAGTATTTT,CASSFGEYTQYF
19,TRBV5-1,NA,TRBJ2-2,TRBD2,TGCGCCAGCAGCTTGGCCGGTCTAGCGGGATCCCCGGCGACCGGGGAGCTGTTTTTT,CASSLAGLAGSPATGELFF
15,TRBV6-5,few,TRBJ2-1,TRBD2,TGTGCCAGCAGTTACTCGACTAGCGGGATAAGGGGGCAGTTCTTC,CASSYSTSGIRGQFF
16,TRBV12-3/TRBV12-4,NA,TRBJ2-2,NA,TGTGCCAGCAGTGGCCCGTCCGGGGCGAACACCGGGGAGCTGTTTTTT,CASSGPSGANTGELFF
12,TRBV29-1,many,TRBJ2-2,NA,TGCAGCGTTGTCCAGAACACCGGGGAGCTGTTTTTT,CSVVQNTGELFF
11,TRBV6-6,NA,TRBJ1-2,NA,TGTGCCAGCAGCCCGACTGAAGGCTACACCTTC,CASSPTEGYTF
16,TRBV9,NA,TRBJ2-3,NA,TGTGCCAGCAGCGTAGGGGTTCAGCTGGTGGCAGATACGCAGTATTTT,CASSVGVQLVADTQYF
16,TRBV5-8,few,TRBJ1-5,NA,TGTGCCAGCAGCCCCCGGACAAAACCACGGGGTCAGCCCCAGCATTTT,CASSPRTKPRGQPQHF
14,TRBV25-1,NA,TRBJ1-6,NA,TGTGCCAGCAGCCTGGGAGATTTTAATTCACCCCTCCACTTT,CASSLGDFNSPLHF
16,TRBV7-8,NA,TRBJ1-3,NA,TGTGCCAGCAGCTCCTGGCGGGGATCCACAGTTAACACCATATATTTT,CASSSWRGSTVNTIYF
14,TRBV30,few,TRBJ1-5,NA,TGTGCCTGGAGTGTGGCACCGGTTAATCAGCCCCAGCATTTT,CAWSVAPVNQPQHF
14,TRBV4-2,many,TRBJ2-5,NA,TGTGCCAGCAGCCAAGATCTTAGCGTAGAGACCCAGTACTTC,CASSQDLSVETQYF
15,TRBV12-3/TRBV12-4,few,TRBJ1-2,NA,TGTGCCAGCAGTCTATGGAGGGGTTTTTTCTATGGCTACACCTTC,CASSLWRGFFYGYTF
15,TRBV5-1,few,TRBJ1-4,NA,TGCGCCAGCAGCTTGACGGCAGGGATAAATGAAAAACTGTTTTTT,CASSLTAGINEKLFF
15,TRBV6-5,NA,TRBJ1-6,NA,TGTGCCAGCAGTTACTTAGGGGGTCAGGATTCACCCCTCCACTTT,CASSYLGGQDSPLHF
14,TRBV20-1,NA,TRBJ1-6,TRBD1,TGCAGTGCTAGAGACGAGGGGGCGTTTTCACCCCTCCACTTT,CSARDEGAFSPLHF
15,TRBV9,NA,TRBJ1-1,NA,TGTGCCAGCACCCCCCGATCGGCCGGGACCACTGAAGCTTTCTTT,CASTPRSAGTTEAFF
15,TRBV6-1,NA,TRBJ1-1,TRBD1,TGTGCCAGCAGTCGGAGTCAGGGGGCCGACACTGAAGCTTTCTTT,CASSRSQGADTEAFF
13,TRBV12-3/TRBV12-4,many,TRBJ2-1,TRBD1,TGTGCCAGCAGTTGGGACAGGGACAGTGAGCAGTTCTTC,CASSWDRDSEQFF
14,TRBV19,few,TRBJ2-6,TRBD2,TGTGCCAGTAGTCTTACGACTAGCGACAACGTCCTGACTTTC,CASSLTTSDNVLTF
14,TRBV5-1,many,TRBJ2-7,TRBD1,TGCGCCAGCAGCTCCCGGACAGGGAGGTACGAGCAGTACTTC,CASSSRTGRYEQYF
14,TRBV24-1,few,TRBJ1-2,NA,TGTGCCACCAGTGAGTCAGGGGTGCTGCAGGGCTACACCTTC,CATSESGVLQGYTF